This TCR beta chain was sequenced for a study of T cell clonotyping in hematopoietic cell transplantation. TCRdb keeps only in-frame clones here, not all; method: immunoSEQ multiplex PCR. The sample has 13,000 or so clones, over 85% seen once. The study, taken as a whole, reports: At the given depth, recipient repertoires were over 97% de novo clonotypes. Graft donor and pretransplant recipient Inverse Simpson Index values predicted broader posttransplant TCR diversity. Recipient TCR diversity dropped after transplant; expanded clonotypes rose from day 30 to 180.

Comments on this clone: Its specificity is not known.

This CDR3 region has 16 residues. The V gene lost 5 bases and the J gene lost 2 bases, with 19 bases spanning the gap. Germline assignment: CDR1 MNHEY and CDR2 SMNVEV (reference sequence). The source of this sequence is a female patient aged 45-60 years who had an allogeneic stem cell transplant from an unrelated donor, so the T cells may come from the graft donor. Some clones in this sample may be carry-over from other donors' samples. This specimen was PBMCs, taken 100 days after allogeneic stem cell transplant. V and J are TRBV27 and TRBJ2-7; D might be TRBD1 (6 bases). The CDR3 sequence is CASSPSTGIMTYEQYF. The CDR3, as DNA: TGTGCCAGCAGTCCGTCGACAGGAATCATGACCTACGAGCAGTACTTC.